This T cell receptor beta chain was observed in a study of identical twins. Whole-study results and caveats: For monozygotic twins, models underestimated out-of-frame TCR alpha sharing.

In the case of this clonotype: The antigen is not known.

One entry per CDR3 protein, called by TCRdb with MiXCR from the 5' RACE reads. The data show about 460,000 distinct CDR3 sequences, 11% to 15% seen once. Germline values: CDR1 SEHNR, CDR2 FQNEAQ (reference sequence). The germline V and J ends were trimmed by 1 base and 9 bases, with 13 bases remaining between them. The CDR3 is 13 residues long. These data are also associated with another study on yellow fever vaccine responses in identical twins.

The specimen was CD4+ T cells sorted from blood. The sequence was obtained from a woman aged 18-35 years in good health. V usage is TRBV7-9 and J usage is TRBJ2-7; D is uncertain. The CDR3 loop reads CASSLEYHGGQYF. The CDR3, as DNA: TGTGCCAGCAGCTTAGAGTACCACGGCGGGCAGTACTTC.